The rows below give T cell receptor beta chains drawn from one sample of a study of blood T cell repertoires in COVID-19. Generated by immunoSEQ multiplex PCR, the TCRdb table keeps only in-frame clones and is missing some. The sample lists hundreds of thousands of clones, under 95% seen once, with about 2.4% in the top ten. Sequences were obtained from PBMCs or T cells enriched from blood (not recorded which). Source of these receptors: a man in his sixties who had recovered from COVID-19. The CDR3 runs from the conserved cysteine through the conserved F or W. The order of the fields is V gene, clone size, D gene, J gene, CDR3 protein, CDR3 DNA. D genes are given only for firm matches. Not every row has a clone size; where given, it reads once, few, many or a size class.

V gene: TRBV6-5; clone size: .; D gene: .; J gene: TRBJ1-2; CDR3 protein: CASKGRGNAGYTF; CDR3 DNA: TGTGCCAGCAAGGGGAGGGGAAACGCTGGCTACACCTTC
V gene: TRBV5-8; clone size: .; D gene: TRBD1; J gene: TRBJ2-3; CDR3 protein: CASSKGQGISTDTQYF; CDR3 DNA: TGTGCCAGCAGCAAAGGACAGGGGATAAGCACAGATACGCAGTATTTT
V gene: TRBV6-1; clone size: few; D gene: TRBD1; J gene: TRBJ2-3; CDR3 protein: CASSAHPGQGQDTQYF; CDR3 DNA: TGTGCCAGCAGTGCCCACCCGGGACAGGGGCAAGATACGCAGTATTTT
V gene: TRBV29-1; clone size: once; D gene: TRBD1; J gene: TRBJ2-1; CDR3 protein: CSVVGTGGAHNEQFF; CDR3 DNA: TGCAGCGTTGTAGGGACAGGGGGCGCCCACAATGAGCAGTTCTTC
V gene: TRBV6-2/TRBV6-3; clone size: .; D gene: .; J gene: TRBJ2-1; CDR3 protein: CASSYSIDTGSGSYNEQFF; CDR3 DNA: TGTGCCAGCAGTTACTCGATTGACACAGGGTCGGGTTCCTACAATGAGCAGTTCTTC
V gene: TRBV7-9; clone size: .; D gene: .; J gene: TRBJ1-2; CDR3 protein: CASSPTDRRYGYTF; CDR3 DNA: TGTGCCAGCAGCCCGACGGACAGAAGGTATGGCTACACCTTC
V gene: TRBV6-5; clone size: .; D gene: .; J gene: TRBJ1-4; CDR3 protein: CASSYSGGVNEKLFF; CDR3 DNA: TGTGCCAGCAGCTACTCGGGGGGGGTTAATGAAAAACTGTTTTTT
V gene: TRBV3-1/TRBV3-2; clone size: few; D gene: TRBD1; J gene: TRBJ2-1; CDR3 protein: CASSLGTGGNNEQFF; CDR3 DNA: TGTGCCAGCAGCCTTGGGACAGGTGGTAACAATGAGCAGTTCTTC
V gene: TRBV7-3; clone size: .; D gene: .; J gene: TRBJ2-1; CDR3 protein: CASSWTETSYNEQFF; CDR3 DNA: TGTGCCAGCAGCTGGACTGAGACTTCCTACAATGAGCAGTTCTTC
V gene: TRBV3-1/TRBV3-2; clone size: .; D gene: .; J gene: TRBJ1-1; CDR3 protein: CASSRGTNTEAFF; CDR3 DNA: TGTGCCAGCAGCCGTGGCACAAACACTGAAGCTTTCTTT
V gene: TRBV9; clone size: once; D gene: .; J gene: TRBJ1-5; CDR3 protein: CASSVAPWTAQHF; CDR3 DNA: TGTGCCAGCAGCGTAGCTCCTTGGACAGCTCAGCATTTT
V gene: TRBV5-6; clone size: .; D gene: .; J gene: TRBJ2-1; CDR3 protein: CASSFFGSPNEQFF; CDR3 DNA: TGTGCCAGCAGCTTCTTTGGGAGCCCCAATGAGCAGTTCTTC
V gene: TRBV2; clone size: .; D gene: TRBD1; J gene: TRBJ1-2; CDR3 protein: CASTPGTGWVPNYGYTF; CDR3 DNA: TGTGCCAGCACCCCCGGGACAGGGTGGGTCCCTAACTATGGCTACACCTTC
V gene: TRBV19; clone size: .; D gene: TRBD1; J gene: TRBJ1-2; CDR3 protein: CASSVGDRGFYGYTF; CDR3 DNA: TGTGCCAGTAGTGTGGGGGACAGGGGTTTCTATGGCTACACCTTC
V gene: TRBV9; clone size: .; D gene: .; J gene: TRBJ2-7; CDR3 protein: CASSVAPRGGGEQYF; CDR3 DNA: TGTGCCAGCAGCGTAGCCCCGCGCGGGGGCGGCGAGCAGTACTTC
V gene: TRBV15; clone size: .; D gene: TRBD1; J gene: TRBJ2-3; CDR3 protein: CATSSRTGGTRTDTQYF; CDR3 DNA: TGTGCCACCAGCAGCCGGACAGGGGGCACCCGCACGGATACGCAGTATTTT
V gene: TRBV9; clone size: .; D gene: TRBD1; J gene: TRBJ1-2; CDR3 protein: CASSVAGTGSYGYTF; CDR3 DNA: TGTGCCAGCAGCGTAGCCGGGACAGGTTCATATGGCTACACCTTC
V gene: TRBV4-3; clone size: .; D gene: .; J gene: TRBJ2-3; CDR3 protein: CASSQDYLTDTQYF; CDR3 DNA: TGCGCCAGCAGCCAAGACTACCTCACAGATACGCAGTATTTT
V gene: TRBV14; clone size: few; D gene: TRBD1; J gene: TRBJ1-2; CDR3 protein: CASSPAVGTGAKYGYTF; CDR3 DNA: TGTGCCAGCAGCCCGGCAGTTGGGACAGGGGCGAAATATGGCTACACCTTC
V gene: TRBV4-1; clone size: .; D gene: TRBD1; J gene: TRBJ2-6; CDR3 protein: CASSQGDRVGANVLTF; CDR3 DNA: TGCGCCAGCAGCCAAGGCGACAGGGTTGGGGCCAACGTCCTGACTTTC
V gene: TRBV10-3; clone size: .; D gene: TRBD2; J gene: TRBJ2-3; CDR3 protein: CATAKESGRASDTQYF; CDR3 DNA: TGTGCCACCGCAAAAGAGAGCGGGAGGGCCTCAGATACGCAGTATTTT
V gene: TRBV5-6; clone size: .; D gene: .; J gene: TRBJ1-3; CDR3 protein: CASSLGQIGNTIYF; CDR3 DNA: TGTGCCAGCAGCTTGGGACAGATAGGAAACACCATATATTTT
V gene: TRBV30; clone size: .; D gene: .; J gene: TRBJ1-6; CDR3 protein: CAWGLETLHF; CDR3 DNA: TGTGCCTGGGGGCTTGAGACCCTCCACTTT
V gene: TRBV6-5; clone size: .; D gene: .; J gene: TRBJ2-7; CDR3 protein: CASSYSVRGSSYEQYF; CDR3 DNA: TGTGCCAGCAGTTACTCGGTCAGGGGAAGCTCCTACGAGCAGTACTTC
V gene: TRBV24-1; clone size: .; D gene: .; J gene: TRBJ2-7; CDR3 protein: CATGPGNGYEQYF; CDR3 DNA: TGTGCCACCGGGCCGGGGAACGGGTACGAGCAGTACTTC
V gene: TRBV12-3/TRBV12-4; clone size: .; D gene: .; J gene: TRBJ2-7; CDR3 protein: CASSPGPREQYF; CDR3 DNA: TGTGCCAGCAGTCCAGGGCCGCGGGAGCAGTACTTC
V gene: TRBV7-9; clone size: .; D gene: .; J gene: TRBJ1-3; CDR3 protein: CASSGVQAYSGNTIYF; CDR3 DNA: TGTGCCAGCAGCGGGGTACAGGCTTACTCTGGAAACACCATATATTTT
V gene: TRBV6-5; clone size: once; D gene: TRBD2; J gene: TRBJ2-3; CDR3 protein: CASTDLGRADTQYF; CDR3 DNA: TGTGCCAGCACCGACCTGGGGAGGGCAGATACGCAGTATTTT
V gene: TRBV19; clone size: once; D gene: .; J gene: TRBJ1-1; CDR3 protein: CASYRTANLNTEAFF; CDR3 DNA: TGTGCCAGTTATAGGACAGCGAACTTGAACACTGAAGCTTTCTTT
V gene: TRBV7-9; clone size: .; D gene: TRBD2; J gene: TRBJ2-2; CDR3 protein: CASSSSYIAGAGWTGELFF; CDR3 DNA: TGTGCCAGCAGCTCCTCCTACATAGCGGGAGCGGGTTGGACCGGGGAGCTGTTTTTT
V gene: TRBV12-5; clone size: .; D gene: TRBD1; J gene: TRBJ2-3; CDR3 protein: CASGSGQGATDTQYF; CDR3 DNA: TGTGCTAGTGGTTCGGGACAGGGGGCGACAGATACGCAGTATTTT
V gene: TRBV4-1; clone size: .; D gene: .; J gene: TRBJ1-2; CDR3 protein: CASSQGQGRGGYGYTF; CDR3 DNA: TGCGCCAGCAGCCAAGGTCAAGGGCGGGGAGGCTATGGCTACACCTTC
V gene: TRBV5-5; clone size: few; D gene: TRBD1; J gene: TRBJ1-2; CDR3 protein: CASSTPGTGDFGYTF; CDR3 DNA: TGTGCCAGCAGCACCCCTGGGACAGGGGACTTTGGCTACACCTTC
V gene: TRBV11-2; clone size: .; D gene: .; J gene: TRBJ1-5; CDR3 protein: CASSPAGAWQPQHF; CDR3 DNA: TGTGCCAGCAGCCCGGCGGGGGCTTGGCAGCCCCAGCATTTT
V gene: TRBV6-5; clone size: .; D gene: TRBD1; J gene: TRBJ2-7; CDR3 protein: CASSYSPGQYYEQYF; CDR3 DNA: TGTGCCAGCAGTTACTCGCCGGGACAGTACTACGAGCAGTACTTC
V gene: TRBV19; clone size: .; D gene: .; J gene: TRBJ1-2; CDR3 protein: CASSIETVWNYGYTF; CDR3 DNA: TGTGCCAGTAGTATAGAAACTGTATGGAACTATGGCTACACCTTC
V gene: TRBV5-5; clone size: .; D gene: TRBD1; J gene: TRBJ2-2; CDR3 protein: CASSPRGQANTGELFF; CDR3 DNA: TGTGCCAGCAGCCCTCGAGGACAGGCGAACACCGGGGAGCTGTTTTTT
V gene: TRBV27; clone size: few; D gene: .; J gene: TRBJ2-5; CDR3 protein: CASSTSGEPWETQYF; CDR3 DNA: TGTGCCAGCAGTACCTCGGGAGAGCCGTGGGAGACCCAGTACTTC
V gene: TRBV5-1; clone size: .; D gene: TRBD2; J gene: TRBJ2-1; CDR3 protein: CASSFIPSGSSGYNEQFF; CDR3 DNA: TGCGCCAGCAGCTTCATCCCTAGCGGGAGTTCGGGATACAATGAGCAGTTCTTC
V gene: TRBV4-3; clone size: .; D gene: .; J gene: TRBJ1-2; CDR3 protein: CASSQVSRGGYTF; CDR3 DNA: TGCGCCAGCAGCCAAGTTTCCAGGGGTGGCTACACCTTC
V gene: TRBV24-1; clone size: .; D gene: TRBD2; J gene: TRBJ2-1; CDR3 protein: CATSREGPSYNEQFF; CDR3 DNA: TGTGCCACCAGCCGGGAGGGTCCCTCCTACAATGAGCAGTTCTTC
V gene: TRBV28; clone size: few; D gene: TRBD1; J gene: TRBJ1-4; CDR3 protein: CASSLQGQELEKLFF; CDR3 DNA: TGTGCCAGCAGTTTACAGGGACAGGAACTCGAAAAACTGTTTTTT
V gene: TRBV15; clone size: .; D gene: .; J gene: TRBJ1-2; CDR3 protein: CATSRDKEDYGYTF; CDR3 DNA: TGTGCCACCAGCAGAGACAAGGAGGACTATGGCTACACCTTC
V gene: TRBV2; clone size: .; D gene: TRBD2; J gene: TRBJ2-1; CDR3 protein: CASSETSGGVQFF; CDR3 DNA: TGTGCCAGCAGTGAGACTAGCGGGGGAGTGCAGTTCTTC
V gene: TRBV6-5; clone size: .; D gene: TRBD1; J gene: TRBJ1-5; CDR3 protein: CASTRQGPYQPQHF; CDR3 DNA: TGTGCCAGCACCCGACAGGGGCCCTATCAGCCCCAGCATTTT
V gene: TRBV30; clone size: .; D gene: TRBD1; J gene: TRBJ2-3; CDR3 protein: CAWSAGTGSTDTQYF; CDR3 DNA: TGTGCCTGGAGTGCCGGGACAGGGAGCACAGATACGCAGTATTTT
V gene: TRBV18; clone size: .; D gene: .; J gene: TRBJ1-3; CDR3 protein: CASSRDIGEGNTIYF; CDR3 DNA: TGTGCCAGCTCACGAGACATCGGTGAAGGAAACACCATATATTTT
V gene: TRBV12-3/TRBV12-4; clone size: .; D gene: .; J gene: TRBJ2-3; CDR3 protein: CASKGDTQYF; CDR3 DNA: TGTGCCAGCAAGGGGGATACGCAGTATTTT
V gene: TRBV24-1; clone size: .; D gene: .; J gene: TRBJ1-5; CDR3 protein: CATSDQNQPQHF; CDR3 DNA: TGTGCCACCAGCGATCAAAATCAGCCCCAGCATTTT
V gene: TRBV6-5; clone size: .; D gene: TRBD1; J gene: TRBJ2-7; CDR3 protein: CASSQGQSYEQYF; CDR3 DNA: TGTGCCAGCAGTCAGGGACAGTCCTACGAGCAGTACTTC
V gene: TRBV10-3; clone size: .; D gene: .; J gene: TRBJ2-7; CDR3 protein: CATLRGVTYEQYF; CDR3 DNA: TGTGCCACCTTAAGGGGCGTAACCTACGAGCAGTACTTC
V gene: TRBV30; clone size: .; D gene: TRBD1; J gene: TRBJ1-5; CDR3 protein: CAWSLYRGGQPQHF; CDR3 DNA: TGTGCCTGGAGTCTCTACAGGGGAGGTCAGCCCCAGCATTTT
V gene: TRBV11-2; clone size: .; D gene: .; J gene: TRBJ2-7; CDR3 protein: CASSLGQPYEQYF; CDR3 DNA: TGTGCCAGCAGCTTAGGACAGCCCTACGAGCAGTACTTC
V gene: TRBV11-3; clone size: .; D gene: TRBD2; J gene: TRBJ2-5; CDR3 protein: CASSLVSGGETQYF; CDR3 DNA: TGTGCCAGCAGCTTAGTTTCGGGAGGGGAGACCCAGTACTTC
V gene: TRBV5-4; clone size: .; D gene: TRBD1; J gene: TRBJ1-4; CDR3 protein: CASSPAGQGSNEKLFF; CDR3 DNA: TGTGCCAGCAGCCCAGCTGGACAGGGCAGCAACGAAAAACTGTTTTTT
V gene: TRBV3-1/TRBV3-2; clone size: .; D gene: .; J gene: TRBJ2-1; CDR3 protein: CASSLSNEQFF; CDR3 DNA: TGTGCCAGCAGCCTCTCCAATGAGCAGTTCTTC
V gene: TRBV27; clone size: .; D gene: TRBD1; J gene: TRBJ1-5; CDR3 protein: CASSELGTGPFSGQPQHF; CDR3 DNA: TGTGCCAGCAGTGAGTTGGGGACAGGTCCTTTTTCAGGTCAGCCCCAGCATTTT
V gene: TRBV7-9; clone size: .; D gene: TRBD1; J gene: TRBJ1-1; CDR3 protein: CASSQWDRDTEAFF; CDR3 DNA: TGTGCCAGCAGCCAATGGGACAGGGACACTGAAGCTTTCTTT
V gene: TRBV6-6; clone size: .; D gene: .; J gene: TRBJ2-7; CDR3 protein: CASSAIGGETEQYF; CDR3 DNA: TGTGCCAGCAGTGCCATAGGGGGGGAGACAGAGCAGTACTTC